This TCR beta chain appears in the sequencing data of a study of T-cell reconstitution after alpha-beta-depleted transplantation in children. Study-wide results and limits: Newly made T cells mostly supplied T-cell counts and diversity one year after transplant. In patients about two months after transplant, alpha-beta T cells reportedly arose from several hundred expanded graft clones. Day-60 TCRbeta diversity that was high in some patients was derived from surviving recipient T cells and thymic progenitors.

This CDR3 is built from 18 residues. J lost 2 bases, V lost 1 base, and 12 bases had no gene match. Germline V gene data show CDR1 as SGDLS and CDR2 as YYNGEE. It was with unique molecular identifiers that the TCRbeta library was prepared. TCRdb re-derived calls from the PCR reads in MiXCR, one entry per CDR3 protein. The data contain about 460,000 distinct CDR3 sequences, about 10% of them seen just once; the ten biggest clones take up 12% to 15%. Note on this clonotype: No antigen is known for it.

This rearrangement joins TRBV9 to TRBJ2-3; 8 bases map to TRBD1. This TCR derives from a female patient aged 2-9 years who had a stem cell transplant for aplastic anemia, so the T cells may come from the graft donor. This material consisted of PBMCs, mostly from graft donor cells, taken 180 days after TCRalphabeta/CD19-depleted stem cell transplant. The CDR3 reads CASSVPGGKSGHTDTQYF. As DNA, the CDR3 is TGTGCCAGCAGCGTACCAGGGGGCAAGAGCGGACACACAGATACGCAGTATTTT.